The 20 T cell receptor beta chains below were found in one sample sequenced in a study of cytomegalovirus exposure and HLA in healthy donors. With 60 Vbeta and 13 Jbeta primers, the PCR was carried out. Assay: immunoSEQ multiplex PCR; the TCRdb copy retains only in-frame clones and omits some. The sample consists of approximately 130,000 clones, 75% to 90% of them appearing once. The specimen sequenced was PBMCs. These receptor sequences come from a woman aged 25 to 39 in good health and CMV-seropositive.

The V gene is TRBV7-3, the J gene TRBJ2-3; TRBD1 agrees at 8 bases. The ends lost 10 bases at V and 0 bases at J; junction bases unmatched: 3. The CDR3 consists of 13 residues. CDR1 and CDR2 from the germline V gene are SGHTA and FQGTGA. The CDR3 sequence: CATRQGSTDTQYF. In nucleotides, the CDR3 is TGTGCCACCAGACAGGGGAGCACAGATACGCAGTATTTT. The full variable domain, rest sourced from reference TRBV7-3 and TRBJ2-3, is GAGVSQTPSNKVTEKGKYVELRCDPISGHTALYWYRQSLGQGPEFLIYFQGTGAADDSGLPNDRFFAVRPEGSVSTLKIQRTERGDSAVYLCATRQGSTDTQYFGPGTRLTVL.

The rearrangement links TRBV27 to TRBJ1-1; D not certain. CDR1 is MNHEY, CDR2 SMNVEV, per germline (reference sequence). The CDR3 length is 12 residues. V was trimmed by 4 bases and J by 0 bases, leaving 3 bases between them. CDR3 sequence reads: CASSSVNTEAFF. In DNA form, the CDR3 reads TGTGCCAGCAGTTCCGTGAACACTGAAGCTTTCTTT.

This chain links TRBV25-1 with TRBJ2-2; D may be TRBD1 (6 bases). The CDR3 spans 15 residues. Trimming cost V 3 bases and J 3 bases, with 11 bases left between them. Germline CDR1 reads MGHDK; CDR2 reads SYGVNS. CDR3 sequence (DNA): TGTGCCAGCAGTGAGGGACAACTTTACACCGGGGAGCTGTTTTTT. It is translated as CASSEGQLYTGELFF.

V usage is TRBV6-5 and J usage is TRBJ1-3; weak D call: TRBD1 (6 bases). The ends were cut back, 8 bases at V and 5 bases at J, with 13 bases in the middle. This CDR3 has 13 amino acids. Per the germline V gene, CDR1 is MNHEY and CDR2 is SVGAGI. CDR3 DNA: TGTGCCAGCGGCCCTGGGACAAGAAACACCATATATTTT. It yields the protein CASGPGTRNTIYF.

The rearrangement joins TRBV5-1 to TRBJ2-5; weak D call: TRBD2 (5 bases). The CDR3 sequence is 13 residues long. V was trimmed by 4 bases and J by 5 bases, leaving 12 bases between them. Germline CDR1 and CDR2: SGHRS and YFSETQ. CDR3 loop: CASSRSRVETQYF. The CDR3 DNA reads TGCGCCAGCAGCCGTTCGAGGGTGGAGACCCAGTACTTC.

DNA of the CDR3: TGTGCCAGCAGCTCCACCCGACTAGCCGGGTACTTC. It is translated as CASSSTRLAGYF. This chain uses TRBV11-2 with TRBJ2-5; 7 bases line up with TRBD2. The CDR3 has 12 residues. Germline loops: CDR1 SGHAT, CDR2 FQNNGV. J was trimmed by 13 bases and V by 4 bases; bases with no gene match: 9.

V is TRBV13 and J is TRBJ2-7; 7 bases are shared with TRBD1. J gave up 4 bases and V 5 bases, and 14 bases lay outside the gene matches. The germline gives CDR1 PRHDT, CDR2 FYEKMQ (reference sequence). There are 16 residues in the CDR3. DNA for the CDR3: TGTGCCAGCAGCCCCCCCCTAGGGACAGTACCATACGAGCAGTACTTC. Amino acids: CASSPPLGTVPYEQYF.

The chain has TRBV5-4 and TRBJ2-1; no firm D call. V lost 4 bases to trimming and J lost 0 bases, with 8 bases between them. The CDR3 spans 14 residues. Looked up from germline, CDR1 is SGHNT and CDR2 is YYREEE (reference sequence). CDR3 protein: CASSRSSSYNEQFF. The CDR3 DNA reads TGTGCCAGCAGCAGGTCTAGCTCCTACAATGAGCAGTTCTTC.

This chain's CDR3 is CASSPANGGLRGYTF. CDR3 DNA sequence: TGTGCCAGCAGCCCTGCGAACGGGGGGCTACGCGGCTACACCTTC. The chain combines TRBV4-2 with TRBJ1-2, with D possibly matching TRBD1 (6 bases). CDR3 length: 15 amino acids. The germline gives CDR1 LGHNA, CDR2 YNFKEQ. Trimming took off 4 bases at V and 8 bases at J, with 20 bases between the two ends.

V usage is TRBV7-8 and J usage is TRBJ2-2, with TRBD2 matching over 13 bases. CDR1 and CDR2 (germline): SGHVS, FQNEAQ. This CDR3 contains 19 residues. J was trimmed by 1 base and V by 5 bases; bases with no gene match: 10. CDR3 sequence: CASSPRQTSGGLNTGELFF. In DNA, the CDR3 is TGTGCCAGCAGCCCCCGCCAGACTAGCGGGGGGCTGAACACCGGGGAGCTGTTTTTT.

V and J are TRBV2 and TRBJ1-2, with TRBD1 as a possible D gene (6 bases). CDR3 length: 13 residues. The V end was cut by 7 bases, the J end by 4 bases, with 13 bases between. In germline, CDR1 is SNHLY, CDR2 FYNNEI. CDR3: CASTPQGVYGYTF. In nucleotides, the CDR3 is TGTGCCAGCACCCCACAGGGAGTCTATGGCTACACCTTC. The variable domain in full, completed from reference TRBV2 and TRBJ1-2, reads EPEVTQTPSHQVTQMGQEVILRCVPISNHLYFYWYRQILGQKVEFLVSFYNNEISEKSEIFDDQFSVERPDGSNFTLKIRSTKLEDSAMYFCASTPQGVYGYTFGSGTRLTVV.

The chain carries TRBV28 and TRBJ1-1; possibly TRBD1 for D (5 bases). The germline V gene has CDR1 MDHEN and CDR2 SYDVKM. Between the trimmed V and J ends, which lost 4 bases and 0 bases, there was a span of 12 bases. The CDR3 is 15 residues long. CDR3 DNA: TGTGCCAGCAGTTCCTGGGGCAGGGTGAACACTGAAGCTTTCTTT. Its translation: CASSSWGRVNTEAFF.

The gene calls are TRBV30 and TRBJ1-2, with D possibly matching TRBD1 (5 bases). The CDR3 loop spans 15 amino acids. Trimming left V 2 bases short and J 8 bases short, with 21 bases between. Germline CDR1 and CDR2: GTSNPN and SVGIG (reference sequence). DNA for the CDR3: TGTGCCTGGAGTTCGGACACTAATCCTCTTCTAGGCTACACCTTC. It is translated as CAWSSDTNPLLGYTF.

The V call is TRBV7-2, the J call TRBJ1-5; D ambiguous. Germline loops: CDR1 SGHTA, CDR2 FQGNSA. The CDR3 totals 14 residues. The V end lost 3 bases, the J end lost 2 bases, and 8 bases lay between the germline ends. The CDR3 protein is CASSFTGGNQPQHF. In nucleotides, the CDR3 is TGTGCCAGCAGCTTCACGGGTGGCAATCAGCCCCAGCATTTT.

The chain couples TRBV27 to TRBJ2-3; no reliable D call. Germline CDR1 reads MNHEY; CDR2 reads SMNVEV (reference sequence). With 5 bases removed from V and 7 bases from J, the gap between germline ends came to 7 bases. The length of the CDR3 is 11 residues. CDR3 sequence: CASSQLHTQYF. DNA of the CDR3: TGTGCCAGCAGTCAACTTCATACGCAGTATTTT.

A single count supports this clone. V and J are TRBV4-1 and TRBJ1-4; a weak D match, TRBD1 (5 bases). The CDR3 contains 16 residues. The V gene lost 0 bases and the J gene lost 8 bases, with 16 bases spanning the gap. CDR1 and CDR2 (germline): MGHRA, YSYEKL. The CDR3 reads CASSQEGGRTREKLFF. The CDR3 region has the DNA TGCGCCAGCAGCCAAGAGGGGGGAAGAACTAGGGAAAAACTGTTTTTT.

The chain couples TRBV28 to TRBJ2-2; TRBD1 agrees at 8 bases. Trimming took 7 bases from V and 5 from J; bases not matched to a gene: 15. The CDR3 covers 17 residues. Germline-derived CDR1 and CDR2 are MDHEN and SYDVKM. The CDR3 nucleotides read TGTGCCAGCACCATCCTACGCGGACAGGGATATACCGGGGAGCTGTTTTTT. Its translation: CASTILRGQGYTGELFF.

The chain employs TRBV4-2 and TRBJ2-3; D possibly corresponds to TRBD2 (6 bases). CDR3 length: 16 residues. Germline loops: CDR1 LGHNA, CDR2 YNFKEQ. The V gene lost 4 bases and the J gene lost 4 bases, with 18 bases spanning the gap. The CDR3 here is CASSLNRESGADTQYF. Written as DNA, the CDR3 is TGTGCCAGCAGCCTTAATCGGGAGTCGGGTGCAGATACGCAGTATTTT.

CDR3 amino acids: CASRTPGEQGKAFF. In nucleotides, the CDR3 is TGTGCCAGCAGGACCCCGGGCGAGCAGGGCAAAGCTTTCTTT. The V and J genes are TRBV5-6 and TRBJ1-1; tentatively, D is TRBD1 (5 bases). Germline CDR1 is SGHDT and CDR2 is YYEEEE. The CDR3 loop spans 14 amino acids. The ends were cut back, 5 bases at V and 9 bases at J, with 20 bases in the middle.

The J gene is TRBJ1-2, the V gene TRBV5-1, with TRBD1 matching over 10 bases. This CDR3 comprises 15 residues. V was pared by 4 bases and J by 6 bases, with 9 bases of the junction left unmatched. The germline CDR1 and CDR2 sequences are SGHRS and YFSETQ. The chain's CDR3 is CASSPPGGTGDGYTF. DNA of the CDR3: TGCGCCAGCAGCCCGCCGGGGGGGACAGGGGATGGCTACACCTTC.